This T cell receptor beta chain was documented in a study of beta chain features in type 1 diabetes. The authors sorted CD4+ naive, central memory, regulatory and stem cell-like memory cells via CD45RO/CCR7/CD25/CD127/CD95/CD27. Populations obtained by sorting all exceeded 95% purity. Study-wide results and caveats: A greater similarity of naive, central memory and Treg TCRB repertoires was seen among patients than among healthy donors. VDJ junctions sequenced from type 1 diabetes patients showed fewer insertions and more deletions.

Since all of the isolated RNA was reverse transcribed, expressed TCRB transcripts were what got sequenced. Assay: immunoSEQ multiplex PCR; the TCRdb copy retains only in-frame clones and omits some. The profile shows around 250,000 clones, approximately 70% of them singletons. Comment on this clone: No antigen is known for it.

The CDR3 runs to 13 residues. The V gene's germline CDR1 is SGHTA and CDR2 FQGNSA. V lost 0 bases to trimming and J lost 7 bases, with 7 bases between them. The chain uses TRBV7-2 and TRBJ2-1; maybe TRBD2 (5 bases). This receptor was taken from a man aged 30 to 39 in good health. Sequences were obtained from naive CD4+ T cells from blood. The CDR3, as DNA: TGTGCCAGCAGCTTAGCTCGAGGGAATGAGCAGTTCTTC. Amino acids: CASSLARGNEQFF.